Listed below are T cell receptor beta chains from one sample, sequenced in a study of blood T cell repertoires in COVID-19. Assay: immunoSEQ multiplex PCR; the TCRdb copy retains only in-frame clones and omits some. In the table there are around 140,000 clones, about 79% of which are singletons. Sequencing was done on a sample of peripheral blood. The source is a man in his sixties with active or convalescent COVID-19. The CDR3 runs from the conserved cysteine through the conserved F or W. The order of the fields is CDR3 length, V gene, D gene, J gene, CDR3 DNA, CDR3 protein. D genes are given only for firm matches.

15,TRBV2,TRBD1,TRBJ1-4,TGTGCCAGCAGTGTACAGGGGGGTCCTAATGAAAAACTGTTTTTT,CASSVQGGPNEKLFF
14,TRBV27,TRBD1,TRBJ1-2,TGTGCCAGCAGTTCGCATGACAGGGCTGGAGGCTACACCTTC,CASSSHDRAGGYTF
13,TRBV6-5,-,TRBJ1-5,TGTGCCAGCCAGGAACAGGTAAATCAGCCCCAGCATTTT,CASQEQVNQPQHF
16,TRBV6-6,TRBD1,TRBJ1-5,TGTGCCAGCAGTTCTCCGGGACAGGGGAGAAATCAGCCCCAGCATTTT,CASSSPGQGRNQPQHF
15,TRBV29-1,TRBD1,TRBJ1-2,TGCAGCGTTGAATCTGGACAGGGCAAATGGCAAGGCTACACCTTC,CSVESGQGKWQGYTF
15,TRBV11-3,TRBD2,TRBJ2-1,TGTGCCAGCAGCTACGGGACTAGCGGGAACAATGAGCAGTTCTTC,CASSYGTSGNNEQFF
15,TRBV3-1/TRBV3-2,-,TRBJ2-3,TGTGCCAGCAGCCAAGATGGCAGGAGCACAGATACGCAGTATTTT,CASSQDGRSTDTQYF
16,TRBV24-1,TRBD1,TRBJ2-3,TGTGCCACCAGTGACCGTCGGGACAGCCCCACAGATACGCAGTATTTT,CATSDRRDSPTDTQYF
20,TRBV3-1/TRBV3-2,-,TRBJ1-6,TGTGCCAGCAGCCCCTCCCAACATGGGAGTTCAGCCCTAATATATTCACCCCTCCACTTT,CASSPSQHGSSALIYSPLHF
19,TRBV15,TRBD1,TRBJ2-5,TGTGCCACCAGCAGAAGCCCGGGACAGGGTACATACTTCATAGAGACCCAGTACTTC,CATSRSPGQGTYFIETQYF
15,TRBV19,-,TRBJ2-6,TGTGCCAGTAGCGACAGGTCCTCTGGGGCCAACGTCCTGACTTTC,CASSDRSSGANVLTF
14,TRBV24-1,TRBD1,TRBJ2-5,TGTGCCACCAGTGAAAAGGGACAGGGAAAGACCCAGTACTTC,CATSEKGQGKTQYF
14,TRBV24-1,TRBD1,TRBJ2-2,TGTGCCACCAGTGATTCAGGGGGCACCGGGGAGCTGTTTTTT,CATSDSGGTGELFF
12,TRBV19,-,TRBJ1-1,TGTGCCAGTAGTAGGCAAAACACTGAAGCTTTCTTT,CASSRQNTEAFF
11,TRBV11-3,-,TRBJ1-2,TGTGCCAGCAGCTTCGGACTCTACTACACCTTC,CASSFGLYYTF
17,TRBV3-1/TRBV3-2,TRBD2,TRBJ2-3,TGTGCCAGCAGCCAAAATGGACTAGCGGGGGAGGGAGATACGCAGTATTTT,CASSQNGLAGEGDTQYF